Listed here is a single TCR beta chain. Its specificity is not known. Profiling relied on immunoSEQ multiplex PCR, and the TCRdb table lists in-frame clones only, not all of them. Of around 120,000 clones in the sample, around 91% were seen once. This entry belongs to a study of Tregs in tolerant kidney transplant recipients. Thawed PBMCs were FACS-sorted into unstimulated CD4+CD25+CD127- regulatory T cells, CD4+CD25- non-regulatory cells, CD4 and CD8 cells. Germline loops: CDR1 GTSNPN, CDR2 SVGIG (reference sequence). Trimming took off 0 bases at V and 0 bases at J, with 15 bases between the two ends. The CDR3 runs to 18 residues. Study results and caveats: Expanding Tregs on activated donor B cells appeared to best identify donor-specific TCRbeta clones. Biological reproducibility was not directly addressed in this study.

Material for sequencing was CD4+ T cells from blood. The TCR originated in a human donor in good health. The V and J genes are TRBV30 and TRBJ1-6; D not resolved. CDR3 in amino acids: CAWSVGLRLSSYNSPLHF. In DNA, the CDR3 is TGTGCCTGGAGTGTAGGTCTCCGTCTGAGCTCCTATAATTCACCCCTCCACTTT.